A selection of T cell receptor beta chains follows, all from one sample in a study of CD8+ T cells in alopecia areata. Profiling relied on immunoSEQ multiplex PCR, and the TCRdb table lists in-frame clones only, not all of them. Of 95,000 to 150,000 clones in the sample, approximately 60% were seen once. Sequencing used CD4+ T cells sorted from blood, obtained at week 4, from a patient treated with tofacitinib. The origin of the receptors is a human donor with alopecia areata. CDR3s include the opening cysteine and the closing phenylalanine or tryptophan. D genes are given only for firm matches. A row's size may be missing; if present it is once, few, many or a size class.

J: TRBJ2-5; V: TRBV5-4; size: NA; D: TRBD2; length: 14; DNA: TGTGCCAGCAGCTTTAGCGGGGGGGAAGAGACCCAGTACTTC; CDR3: CASSFSGGEETQYF
J: TRBJ2-7; V: TRBV28; size: NA; D: TRBD2; length: 16; DNA: TGTGCCAGCAGTCAAGGGACTAGCGGGAGGATTTACGAGCAGTACTTC; CDR3: CASSQGTSGRIYEQYF
J: TRBJ1-2; V: TRBV11-2; size: NA; D: NA; length: 13; DNA: TGTGCCAGCAGCTCAGAGCTCGGCTATGGCTACACCTTC; CDR3: CASSSELGYGYTF
J: TRBJ2-5; V: TRBV29-1; size: NA; D: NA; length: 13; DNA: TGCAGCGTCGGGATTCGAACCCAAGAGACCCAGTACTTC; CDR3: CSVGIRTQETQYF
J: TRBJ2-2; V: TRBV2; size: NA; D: NA; length: 14; DNA: TGTGCCAGCAGTATTGGGACATCGGGTGGGGAGCTGTTTTTT; CDR3: CASSIGTSGGELFF
J: TRBJ2-7; V: TRBV28; size: NA; D: TRBD2; length: 15; DNA: TGTGCCAGCAGGGACGTGGGTGCGGGAGCGGGCGAGCAGTACTTC; CDR3: CASRDVGAGAGEQYF
J: TRBJ2-2; V: TRBV5-1; size: few; D: TRBD1; length: 15; DNA: TGCGCCAGCAGCCGGGGACAGGGAGCCACCGGGGAGCTGTTTTTT; CDR3: CASSRGQGATGELFF
J: TRBJ1-4; V: TRBV27; size: NA; D: TRBD1; length: 14; DNA: TGTGCCAGCAGTTTGGACAGGGGAAGCGAAAAACTGTTTTTT; CDR3: CASSLDRGSEKLFF
J: TRBJ1-5; V: TRBV11-2; size: few; D: NA; length: 17; DNA: TGTGCCAGCAGCTTAGGTAGGACAGCGAATAGCAATCAGCCCCAGCATTTT; CDR3: CASSLGRTANSNQPQHF
J: TRBJ2-5; V: TRBV7-9; size: few; D: NA; length: 15; DNA: TGTGCCAGCAGCTTGGGCACGGACTCAAAAGAGACCCAGTACTTC; CDR3: CASSLGTDSKETQYF
J: TRBJ1-4; V: TRBV7-9; size: few; D: NA; length: 13; DNA: TGTGCCAGCAGCCGGGGCGCTAATGAAAAACTGTTTTTT; CDR3: CASSRGANEKLFF
J: TRBJ2-7; V: TRBV30; size: NA; D: TRBD1; length: 17; DNA: TGTGCCTGGAGTGGGGTCCCTTGGGGACAGGGGGCCTACGAGCAGTACTTC; CDR3: CAWSGVPWGQGAYEQYF
J: TRBJ2-7; V: TRBV9; size: NA; D: TRBD1; length: 17; DNA: TGTGCCAGCAGCGTAGACCGCAGATGGGACAGCTCCTACGAGCAGTACTTC; CDR3: CASSVDRRWDSSYEQYF
J: TRBJ2-1; V: TRBV4-3; size: NA; D: TRBD2; length: 16; DNA: TGCGCCAGCAGCCAAAGAGCGGGAACCCCGGGTAATGAGCAGTTCTTC; CDR3: CASSQRAGTPGNEQFF
J: TRBJ2-6; V: TRBV30; size: NA; D: NA; length: 14; DNA: TGTGCCTGGAGCACCTCCTCTGGGGCCAACGTCCTGACTTTC; CDR3: CAWSTSSGANVLTF
J: TRBJ2-5; V: TRBV15; size: once; D: NA; length: 15; DNA: TGTGCCACCAGCAGAGATCTTGGGTTTCAAGAGACCCAGTACTTC; CDR3: CATSRDLGFQETQYF
J: TRBJ1-6; V: TRBV2; size: NA; D: TRBD1; length: 16; DNA: TGTGCCAGCATGGAAAGGGGGCCCTCCTATAATTCACCCCTCCACTTT; CDR3: CASMERGPSYNSPLHF
J: TRBJ2-3; V: TRBV4-1; size: NA; D: TRBD2; length: 13; DNA: TGCGCCAGCAGCTCCCAGGGAGGGCATACGCAGTATTTT; CDR3: CASSSQGGHTQYF
J: TRBJ2-7; V: TRBV30; size: NA; D: TRBD2; length: 14; DNA: TGTGCCTGGAGCGGGACTAGCGGCTACTACGAGCAGTACTTC; CDR3: CAWSGTSGYYEQYF
J: TRBJ2-3; V: TRBV5-1; size: NA; D: NA; length: 15; DNA: TGCGCCAGCAGGCTTCAGGGCGCCGGAACAGATACGCAGTATTTT; CDR3: CASRLQGAGTDTQYF
J: TRBJ1-2; V: TRBV30; size: few; D: NA; length: 13; DNA: TGTGCCTGGAGTGCCGGGGCGTTCTATGGCTACACCTTC; CDR3: CAWSAGAFYGYTF
J: TRBJ2-5; V: TRBV9; size: once; D: NA; length: 14; DNA: TGTGCCAGCAGCGTAGGGGCGGCAAAGAAGACCCAGTACTTC; CDR3: CASSVGAAKKTQYF
J: TRBJ2-5; V: TRBV7-2; size: NA; D: TRBD2; length: 15; DNA: TGTGCCAGCAGCTGGACTAGCGGTCACCAAGAGACCCAGTACTTC; CDR3: CASSWTSGHQETQYF
J: TRBJ2-1; V: TRBV2; size: once; D: TRBD2; length: 14; DNA: TGTGCCAGCAGTCGACTAGCGGGCTACAATGAGCAGTTCTTC; CDR3: CASSRLAGYNEQFF
J: TRBJ1-2; V: TRBV5-4; size: NA; D: NA; length: 15; DNA: TGTGCCAGCAGCTTGGCAGGCAGCCTTTACTATGGCTACACCTTC; CDR3: CASSLAGSLYYGYTF
J: TRBJ2-2; V: TRBV29-1; size: NA; D: NA; length: 13; DNA: TGCAGCGTGGGGGAGACTCCCACCGGGGAGCTGTTTTTT; CDR3: CSVGETPTGELFF
J: TRBJ2-3; V: TRBV9; size: few; D: NA; length: 16; DNA: TGTGCCAGCAGCGTAGCAGCAGGGATGGGCACAGATACGCAGTATTTT; CDR3: CASSVAAGMGTDTQYF
J: TRBJ1-6; V: TRBV19; size: NA; D: NA; length: 13; DNA: TGTGCCAGCGCCGCGACAGATAATTCACCCCTCCACTTT; CDR3: CASAATDNSPLHF
J: TRBJ1-5; V: TRBV19; size: NA; D: NA; length: 15; DNA: TGTGCCAGTAGTATCGTGGGGGTCGTTAGTCAGCCCCAGCATTTT; CDR3: CASSIVGVVSQPQHF
J: TRBJ2-6; V: TRBV2; size: many; D: NA; length: 16; DNA: TGTGCCAGCAGTGAACGCACGCTCTCTGGGGCCAACGTCCTGACTTTC; CDR3: CASSERTLSGANVLTF
J: TRBJ1-5; V: TRBV30; size: NA; D: NA; length: 13; DNA: TGTGCCTGGAGTAAACAGGGATATCAGCCCCAGCATTTT; CDR3: CAWSKQGYQPQHF
J: TRBJ2-7; V: TRBV7-9; size: once; D: TRBD1; length: 13; DNA: TGTGCCAGCAGTCACGACAGGGACTACGAGCAGTACTTC; CDR3: CASSHDRDYEQYF
J: TRBJ1-5; V: TRBV23-1; size: NA; D: NA; length: 14; DNA: TGCGCCAGCACTTCGACAGATAGCAATCAGCCCCAGCATTTT; CDR3: CASTSTDSNQPQHF
J: TRBJ2-1; V: TRBV6-5; size: NA; D: NA; length: 14; DNA: TGTGCCAGCAGTTATTCTCCTCGGGGGAATGAGCAGTTCTTC; CDR3: CASSYSPRGNEQFF
J: TRBJ1-2; V: TRBV25-1; size: NA; D: TRBD1; length: 14; DNA: TGTGCCAGCAGTGAGTGGGACAGCACATATGGCTACACCTTC; CDR3: CASSEWDSTYGYTF
J: TRBJ1-4; V: TRBV25-1; size: NA; D: NA; length: 17; DNA: TGTGCCAGCAGTCTCCCGAGGGGTTTGGGCGGTGTCGAAAAACTATTTTTT; CDR3: CASSLPRGLGGVEKLFF
J: TRBJ2-5; V: TRBV7-6; size: NA; D: NA; length: 14; DNA: TGTGCCAGCAGCTTGGAGCCCCCGAGTGGGACCCAGTACTTC; CDR3: CASSLEPPSGTQYF
J: TRBJ2-3; V: TRBV9; size: few; D: NA; length: 13; DNA: TGTGCCAGCACCAGAGAGATGGGGGATACGCAGTATTTT; CDR3: CASTREMGDTQYF
J: TRBJ1-2; V: TRBV6-5; size: once; D: NA; length: 13; DNA: TGTGCCAGCAGTTACGATCAGCTCTATGGCTACACCTTC; CDR3: CASSYDQLYGYTF
J: TRBJ2-5; V: TRBV10-3; size: medium-sized; D: TRBD2; length: 15; DNA: TGTGCCATCAGTGAGATAGCGGGAGTGCGGGAGACCCAGTACTTC; CDR3: CAISEIAGVRETQYF
J: TRBJ2-5; V: TRBV7-9; size: NA; D: NA; length: 11; DNA: TGTGCCAGCAGCCTAGCTGAGACCCAGTACTTC; CDR3: CASSLAETQYF
J: TRBJ2-5; V: TRBV27; size: NA; D: TRBD1; length: 15; DNA: TGTGCCAGCACCTGGACAGGGAAAACTCAAGAGACCCAGTACTTC; CDR3: CASTWTGKTQETQYF
J: TRBJ2-5; V: TRBV19; size: NA; D: TRBD1; length: 13; DNA: TGTGCCAGTAGCCCGACAGGGGTGAAGACCCAGTACTTC; CDR3: CASSPTGVKTQYF
J: TRBJ2-7; V: TRBV13; size: many; D: NA; length: 15; DNA: TGTGCCAGCAGTGCTCAGGGGTCGGGCTCCTACGAGCAGTACTTC; CDR3: CASSAQGSGSYEQYF
J: TRBJ1-1; V: TRBV5-4; size: NA; D: TRBD1; length: 16; DNA: TGTGCCAGCAGCAAGGACAGGGTGGAGTTGAACACTGAAGCTTTCTTT; CDR3: CASSKDRVELNTEAFF
J: TRBJ2-5; V: TRBV5-1; size: NA; D: TRBD2; length: 16; DNA: TGCGCCAGCAGCTTGCTCTCCCTAGCGGGGGAAGAGACCCAGTACTTC; CDR3: CASSLLSLAGEETQYF
J: TRBJ2-7; V: TRBV15; size: NA; D: NA; length: 12; DNA: TGTGCCACCAGCAGAGATCAATCCCCTGAGTACTTC; CDR3: CATSRDQSPEYF
J: TRBJ2-2; V: TRBV4-1; size: NA; D: TRBD2; length: 18; DNA: TGCGCCAGCAGCCGCGGAAAACTAGCGGGAGGGGACACCGGGGAGCTGTTTTTT; CDR3: CASSRGKLAGGDTGELFF
J: TRBJ2-1; V: TRBV4-3; size: NA; D: TRBD2; length: 16; DNA: TGCGCCAGCAGCCAAATGGGGAGGGGCTCCTACAATGAGCAGTTCTTC; CDR3: CASSQMGRGSYNEQFF
J: TRBJ2-5; V: TRBV30; size: NA; D: TRBD1; length: 13; DNA: TGTGCCTGGAGTACGGGACAGAGGGAGACCCAGTACTTC; CDR3: CAWSTGQRETQYF
J: TRBJ1-1; V: TRBV6-5; size: NA; D: NA; length: 13; DNA: TGTGCCAGCAGCCGGGGGCCTAACACTGAAGCTTTCTTT; CDR3: CASSRGPNTEAFF
J: TRBJ1-3; V: TRBV14; size: NA; D: NA; length: 13; DNA: TGTGCCAGCAGCCAAGAACAGGGAAACACCATATATTTT; CDR3: CASSQEQGNTIYF
J: TRBJ1-2; V: TRBV29-1; size: NA; D: NA; length: 13; DNA: TGCAGCGTTGACTCTTGGGAGCATTATGGCTACACCTTC; CDR3: CSVDSWEHYGYTF
J: TRBJ1-2; V: TRBV5-5; size: NA; D: NA; length: 14; DNA: TGTGCCAGCAGCTTGGGAGGGATCGCCTATGGCTACACCTTC; CDR3: CASSLGGIAYGYTF
J: TRBJ2-7; V: TRBV2; size: few; D: NA; length: 11; DNA: TGTGCCAGCAGTGTGGACTACGAGCAGTACTTC; CDR3: CASSVDYEQYF